Listed below are T cell receptor beta chains from one sample, sequenced in a study of blood T cell repertoires in COVID-19. Sequencing used immunoSEQ multiplex PCR; TCRdb keeps in-frame clones, though not all of them. In the table there are 120,000 or so clones, roughly three quarters of which are singletons. Sequenced sample: peripheral blood. The receptors here all came from a human donor in a cohort sampled during active COVID-19. Both conserved end residues are part of each CDR3. The D gene is left open where the match is weak. Clone size is given for some rows only: seen once, a few or many times, or a class if the clone is expanded.

-	-	TRBV6-2/TRBV6-3	TRBJ2-7	TGTGCCAGCAGTTACACTGCCTACGAGCAGTACTTC	CASSYTAYEQYF
-	-	TRBV4-1	TRBJ2-7	TGCGCCAGCAGCCAAGATCGCAGGGGAGAGGAGCAGTACTTC	CASSQDRRGEEQYF
once	TRBD1	TRBV27	TRBJ2-7	TGTGCCAGCACCTTCGGTCCTCAGGGGGCGTACGAGCAGTACTTC	CASTFGPQGAYEQYF
-	-	TRBV11-3	TRBJ1-5	TGTGCCAGCAGCTTATTGGCGGCGAAGCCAGAGCCCCAGCATTTT	CASSLLAAKPEPQHF
-	TRBD2	TRBV5-5	TRBJ2-7	TGTGCCAGCAGCCACGGGACGGTAGCGGGACAATTCTCCTACGAGCAGTACTTC	CASSHGTVAGQFSYEQYF
-	TRBD2	TRBV20-1	TRBJ2-5	TGCTCTAGCGGGGGGGGAGAGACCCAGTACTTC	CSSGGGETQYF
once	-	TRBV5-6	TRBJ2-7	TGTGCCAGCAGCTTGACAGCCGGCGGGACGCCCTACGAGCAGTACTTC	CASSLTAGGTPYEQYF
-	TRBD1	TRBV6-1	TRBJ1-1	TGTGCCAGCAGTGACCTGGACAGGGGCCCACGGGACACTGAAGCTTTCTTT	CASSDLDRGPRDTEAFF
-	TRBD2	TRBV7-8	TRBJ2-7	TGTGCCAGCAGCCCTACTAGCGGGAGGTACGAGCAGTACTTC	CASSPTSGRYEQYF
-	-	TRBV2	TRBJ1-6	TGTGCCAGCAGACTCGAGCGGTTGACTCTTAATTCACCCCTCCACTTT	CASRLERLTLNSPLHF
-	-	TRBV11-3	TRBJ1-6	TGTGCCAGCAAGCTCGACAGTGCAGGATCCAGTTCACCCCTCCACTTT	CASKLDSAGSSSPLHF
-	TRBD1	TRBV30	TRBJ2-2	TGTGCCTGGAGCGGGACAGGGGAAATCGGGGAGCTGTTTTTT	CAWSGTGEIGELFF
-	TRBD1	TRBV6-5	TRBJ1-1	TGTGCCAGCGGGCAGGGGGCGCCAAATGAAGCTTTCTTT	CASGQGAPNEAFF
-	-	TRBV3-1/TRBV3-2	TRBJ2-7	TGTGCCAGCAGCCAACAGGGGACCTACGAGCAGTACTTC	CASSQQGTYEQYF
few	TRBD2	TRBV7-8	TRBJ2-1	TGTGCCAGCAGCTCGATTTGGGGACTATACAATGAGCAGTTCTTC	CASSSIWGLYNEQFF
-	TRBD1	TRBV7-2	TRBJ2-7	TGTGCCAGCAGCGCCTCCTGGGGACAGCAAAGCTCCTACGAGCAGTACTTC	CASSASWGQQSSYEQYF
-	TRBD1	TRBV7-9	TRBJ2-7	TGTGCCAGCAGCCCCGGACAGGTGAACTACGAGCAGTACTTC	CASSPGQVNYEQYF
once	-	TRBV29-1	TRBJ2-7	TGCAGCGTTCAGTTTACAGGGTCTTACGAGCAGTACTTC	CSVQFTGSYEQYF
once	TRBD2	TRBV3-1/TRBV3-2	TRBJ2-7	TGTGCCAGCAGCCAGAGCGGGAGGATTGACGAGCAGTACTTC	CASSQSGRIDEQYF
-	TRBD2	TRBV11-2	TRBJ2-5	TGTGCCAGCAGAAGTAGGACTAGCGGGGGACAAGAGACCCAGTACTTC	CASRSRTSGGQETQYF
once	-	TRBV15	TRBJ1-4	TGTGCCACCAGCAGACTTGAGGAGAGGCTTGGTAGACTGTTTTTT	CATSRLEERLGRLFF
few	TRBD1	TRBV7-9	TRBJ1-2	TGTGCCAGCAGCCACCGACAGGGAAGGGATGGCTACACCTTC	CASSHRQGRDGYTF
-	-	TRBV28	TRBJ1-2	TGTGCCAGCAGTTTATCACAGGGATATGGCTACACCTTC	CASSLSQGYGYTF
-	-	TRBV6-5	TRBJ2-1	TGTGCCAGCAGTTACTCGCAGGGTAACAATGAGCAGTTCTTC	CASSYSQGNNEQFF
few	-	TRBV3-1/TRBV3-2	TRBJ2-1	TGTGCCAGCAGCCAAGATCGGCGGATTGAGCAGTTCTTC	CASSQDRRIEQFF
-	TRBD2	TRBV5-1	TRBJ2-5	TGCGCCAGCAGCTTCCAACCTAGCGGGGGGCAAGAGACCCAGTACTTC	CASSFQPSGGQETQYF
once	TRBD2	TRBV11-2	TRBJ2-1	TGTGCCAGCAGCTCAGACTTCAGCGGGGGCGAGCAGTTCTTC	CASSSDFSGGEQFF
-	TRBD1	TRBV5-1	TRBJ1-1	TGCGCCAGCAGCTTGCGCAGGGGGATTGGCACTGAAGCTTTCTTT	CASSLRRGIGTEAFF
-	-	TRBV20-1	TRBJ2-5	TGCAGTGCTAGTCTCACGACAGGTAGAGAAGAGACCCAGTACTTC	CSASLTTGREETQYF
-	-	TRBV19	TRBJ1-1	TGTGCCAGTAGCACGTCACCCTACGATGCTTTCTTT	CASSTSPYDAFF
-	-	TRBV21-1	TRBJ1-2	TGTGCCAGCTCGCCAGGGGGCAACCATGGCTACACCTTC	CASSPGGNHGYTF
-	-	TRBV14	TRBJ2-7	TGTGCCAGCAGCCAAGATCCGGGCTACGAGCAGTACTTC	CASSQDPGYEQYF
-	TRBD2	TRBV6-6	TRBJ2-7	TGTGCCAGCAGTTACGGTCTAGCGGAATACGAGCAGTACTTC	CASSYGLAEYEQYF
once	-	TRBV27	TRBJ2-7	TGTGCCAGCAGTGTCGGGACATCTTACGAGCAGTACTTC	CASSVGTSYEQYF
once	-	TRBV19	TRBJ2-7	TGTGCCAGTAGTATCAGGTCAGGACACTACGAGCAGTACTTC	CASSIRSGHYEQYF
once	TRBD1	TRBV20-1	TRBJ1-1	TGCAGTGCTAGTAGTCCCCGACAGGGGAACACTGAAGCTTTCTTT	CSASSPRQGNTEAFF
-	-	TRBV7-3	TRBJ1-2	TGTGCCAGCAGCCCTGGCAGGGGATCCTATGGCTACACCTTC	CASSPGRGSYGYTF
-	TRBD1	TRBV9	TRBJ1-3	TGTGCCAGCAGTCAATCCGGGACAGCTGGAAACACCATATATTTT	CASSQSGTAGNTIYF
-	-	TRBV6-5	TRBJ2-7	TGTGCCAGCAACTTAGTTGGAGGGGAATACGAGCAGTACTTC	CASNLVGGEYEQYF